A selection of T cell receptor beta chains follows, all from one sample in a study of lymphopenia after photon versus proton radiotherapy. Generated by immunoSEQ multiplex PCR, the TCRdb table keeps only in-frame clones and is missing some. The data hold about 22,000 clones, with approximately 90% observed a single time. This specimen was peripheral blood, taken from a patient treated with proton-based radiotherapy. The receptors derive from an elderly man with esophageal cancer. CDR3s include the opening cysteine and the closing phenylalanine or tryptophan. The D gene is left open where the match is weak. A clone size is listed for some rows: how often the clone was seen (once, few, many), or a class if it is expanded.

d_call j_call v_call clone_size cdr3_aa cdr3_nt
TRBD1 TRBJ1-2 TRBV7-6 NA CASSPTGGDGYTF TGTGCCAGCAGTCCCACAGGGGGGGATGGCTACACCTTC
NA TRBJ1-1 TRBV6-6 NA CASSLDTEAFF TGTGCCAGCAGCCTCGACACTGAAGCTTTCTTT
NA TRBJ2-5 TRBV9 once CASSVDTEETQYF TGTGCCAGCAGCGTAGATACAGAAGAGACCCAGTACTTC
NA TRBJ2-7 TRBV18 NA CASSPTGNPYEQYF TGTGCCAGCTCACCAACCGGGAACCCCTACGAGCAGTACTTC
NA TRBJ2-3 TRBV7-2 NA CASSLRGSPNTQYF TGTGCCAGCAGCCTGAGAGGCTCCCCAAATACGCAGTATTTT
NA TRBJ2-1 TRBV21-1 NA CASSKEPAAYNEQFF TGTGCCAGCAGCAAAGAGCCAGCCGCCTACAATGAGCAGTTCTTC
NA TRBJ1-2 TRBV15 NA CATSRGGMGDYGYTF TGTGCCACCAGCAGAGGAGGGATGGGGGACTATGGCTACACCTTC
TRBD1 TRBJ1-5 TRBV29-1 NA CSVVTGMNQPQHF TGCAGCGTTGTGACAGGGATGAATCAGCCCCAGCATTTT
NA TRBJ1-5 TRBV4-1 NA CASSQDYNQPQHF TGCGCCAGCAGCCAAGATTACAATCAGCCCCAGCATTTT
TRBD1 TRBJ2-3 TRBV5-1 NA CASSSPWTGADTQYF TGCGCCAGCAGCTCCCCATGGACAGGGGCAGATACGCAGTATTTT
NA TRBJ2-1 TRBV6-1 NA CASSVESSYNEQFF TGTGCCAGCAGTGTGGAGAGCTCCTACAATGAGCAGTTCTTC
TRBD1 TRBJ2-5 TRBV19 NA CASRKTGAQETQYF TGTGCCAGTAGAAAGACAGGGGCCCAAGAGACCCAGTACTTC
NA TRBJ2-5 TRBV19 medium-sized CASSPLTVETQYF TGTGCCAGTAGCCCTTTGACTGTGGAGACCCAGTACTTC
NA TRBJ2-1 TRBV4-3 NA CASSQALSGPEQFF TGCGCCAGCAGCCAAGCCCTATCGGGACCCGAGCAGTTCTTC
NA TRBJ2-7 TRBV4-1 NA CASSQLQGVIYEQYF TGCGCCAGCAGCCAACTCCAGGGCGTGATCTACGAGCAGTACTTC
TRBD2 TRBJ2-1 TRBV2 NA CASSERVGPSGAINEQFF TGTGCCAGCAGTGAAAGGGTGGGGCCTAGCGGGGCGATAAATGAGCAGTTCTTC
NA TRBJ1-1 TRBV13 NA CASSPTGSLGAEAFF TGTGCCAGCAGCCCTACCGGGAGCCTGGGGGCTGAAGCTTTCTTT
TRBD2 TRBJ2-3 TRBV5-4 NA CASSLAGTSVSQYF TGTGCCAGCAGCTTGGCCGGGACTAGTGTGTCGCAGTATTTT
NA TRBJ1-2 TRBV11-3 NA CASSLAPGQYYGYTF TGTGCCAGCAGCTTAGCCCCGGGACAATACTATGGCTACACCTTC
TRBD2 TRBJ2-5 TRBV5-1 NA CASSPGRASETQYF TGCGCCAGCAGCCCAGGGAGGGCCTCAGAGACCCAGTACTTC
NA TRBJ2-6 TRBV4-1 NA CASSLSVRSGANVLTF TGCGCCAGCAGCCTAAGTGTAAGATCTGGGGCCAACGTCCTGACTTTC
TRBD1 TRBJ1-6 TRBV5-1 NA CASRTGSDGAPLHF TGCGCCAGCCGGACAGGGTCCGACGGAGCACCCCTCCACTTT
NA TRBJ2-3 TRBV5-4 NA CASSPGPMVDTQYF TGTGCCAGCAGCCCTGGACCGATGGTAGATACGCAGTATTTT
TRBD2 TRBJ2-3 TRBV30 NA CAWGRVGSMQYF TGTGCCTGGGGGAGGGTTGGGAGTATGCAGTATTTT
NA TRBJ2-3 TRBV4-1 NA CASRDILTDTQYF TGCGCCAGCAGGGACATTCTCACAGATACGCAGTATTTT
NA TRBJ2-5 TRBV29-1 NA CSVASGVETQYF TGCAGCGTGGCGTCTGGCGTAGAGACCCAGTACTTC
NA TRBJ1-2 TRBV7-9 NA CASSNREYGYTF TGTGCCAGCAGCAACCGGGAGTATGGCTACACCTTC
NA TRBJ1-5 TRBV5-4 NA CASSVDRDNQPQHF TGTGCCAGCAGCGTGGACCGAGACAATCAGCCCCAGCATTTT
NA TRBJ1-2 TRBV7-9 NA CASTPPFHRENYGYTF TGTGCCAGCACCCCCCCGTTTCACAGGGAGAACTATGGCTACACCTTC
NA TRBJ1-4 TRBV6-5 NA CASSYEGVDEKLFF TGTGCCAGCAGTTACGAAGGGGTGGATGAAAAACTGTTTTTT
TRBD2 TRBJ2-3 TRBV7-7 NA CASSPLGGGHTDTQYF TGTGCTAGCAGCCCCCTCGGCGGGGGGCACACAGATACGCAGTATTTT
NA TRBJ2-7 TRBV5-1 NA CASSLYDIQLGYEQYF TGCGCCAGCAGCTTGTACGACATCCAACTGGGCTACGAGCAGTACTTC
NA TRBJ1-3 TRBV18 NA CASSPQLGTGGNTIYF TGTGCCAGCTCACCACAGCTCGGGACGGGAGGAAACACCATATATTTT
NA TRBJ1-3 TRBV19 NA CASSSATSNPYSTGNTIYF TGTGCCAGTAGTTCCGCAACATCCAACCCATACTCGACTGGAAACACCATATATTTT
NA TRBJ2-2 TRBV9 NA CASSVLVTGELFF TGTGCCAGCAGCGTCCTGGTAACCGGGGAGCTGTTTTTT
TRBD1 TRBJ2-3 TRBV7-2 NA CASSLSPTGTGQDTQYF TGTGCCAGCAGCTTATCCCCCACCGGGACAGGGCAAGATACGCAGTATTTT
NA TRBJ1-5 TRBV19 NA CASRHQGKSGNQPQHF TGTGCCAGTAGACATCAGGGGAAATCGGGCAATCAGCCCCAGCATTTT
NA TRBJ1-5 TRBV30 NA CAWSTDSNQPQHF TGTGCCTGGAGTACCGATAGCAATCAGCCCCAGCATTTT
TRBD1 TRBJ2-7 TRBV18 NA CASSEVSWTGGIYEQYF TGTGCCAGCTCAGAGGTCTCCTGGACAGGGGGCATCTACGAGCAGTACTTC
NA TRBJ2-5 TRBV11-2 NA CASSRGIQETQYF TGTGCCAGCAGCCGTGGGATCCAAGAGACCCAGTACTTC
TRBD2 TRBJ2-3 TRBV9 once CASSSLNGGGASDTQYF TGTGCCAGCAGCTCACTAAATGGCGGGGGGGCCTCGGATACGCAGTATTTT
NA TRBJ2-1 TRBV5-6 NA CASSLGPTVSYNEQFF TGTGCCAGCAGCTTGGGTCCGACAGTCTCCTACAATGAGCAGTTCTTC
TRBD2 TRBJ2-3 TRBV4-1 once CASSQDSGLLTDTQYF TGCGCCAGCAGCCAAGACTCGGGACTACTCACAGATACGCAGTATTTT
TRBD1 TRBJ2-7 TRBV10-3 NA CAISQLQGATYEQYF TGTGCCATCAGTCAACTACAGGGGGCAACCTACGAGCAGTACTTC
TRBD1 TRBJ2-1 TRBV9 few CASSVDRGAGGNEQFF TGTGCCAGCAGCGTAGATCGTGGGGCAGGGGGAAATGAGCAGTTCTTC
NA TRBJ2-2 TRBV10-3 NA CAIKGQWNTGELFF TGTGCCATCAAAGGGCAGTGGAACACCGGGGAGCTGTTTTTT
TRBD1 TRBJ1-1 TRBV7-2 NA CASSLGGGNTEAFF TGTGCCAGCAGCTTAGGAGGGGGCAACACTGAAGCTTTCTTT
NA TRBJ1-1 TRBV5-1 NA CASSLGAAMNTEAFF TGCGCCAGCAGCTTGGGGGCGGCCATGAACACTGAAGCTTTCTTT
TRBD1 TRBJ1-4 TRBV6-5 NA CASSARTGVEKLFF TGTGCCAGCAGCGCCAGGACAGGGGTAGAAAAACTGTTTTTT
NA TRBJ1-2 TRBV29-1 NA CSVESPSYGYTF TGCAGCGTTGAAAGTCCTTCTTATGGCTACACCTTC